This TCR beta chain was obtained from a study of T cells expressing NK-cell markers. Background on the study: Sorted CD3+CD56-NKG2C+, CD3+CD56+NKG2C+ and CD3+CD56+NKG2C- T cells supplied the TCR beta repertoires. In the group of eight sequenced donors, seven were HCMV-seropositive and one was seronegative. General study points: There remained a lack of clarity about HCMV specificity of expanded NKG2C+ T cell clones.

As regards this clonotype: Antigen specificity is unknown.

One entry per CDR3 protein, without DNA, is what TCRdb gives after re-calling the 5' RACE reads. This sample's table reports 3,000 or so distinct CDR3 sequences. The length of the CDR3 is 14 residues. The germline V gene has CDR1 LNHDA and CDR2 SQIVND (reference sequence). The source is a woman aged 18-30 years in good health. Specimen: blood T cells: a sorted CD56 or NKG2C T cell subset, CD4+ or CD8+ T cells, or bulk PBMC T cells (not recorded which). This rearrangement joins TRBV19 to TRBJ2-3; lacking DNA, the TRBD1 call made by TCRdb goes unchecked. CDR3 region: CASTRGLESDTQYF.